This T cell receptor (beta chain) was captured by sequencing in a study of cytomegalovirus exposure and HLA in healthy donors. The PCR was carried out with 60 Vbeta primers and 13 Jbeta primers. This table comes from immunoSEQ multiplex PCR, and its TCRdb copy is limited to in-frame clones, with some not included. Of 120,000 or so clones listed, 50% to 75% are singletons. The CDR3 is 12 residues long. The germline CDR1 and CDR2 sequences are SQVTM and ANQGSEA. Trimming took off 7 bases at V and 2 bases at J, with 12 bases between the two ends. This clone has more than one count but fewer than ten. This clonotype was obtained from a woman between 35 and 50 years old in good health and CMV-seropositive. The chain recombines TRBV29-1 with TRBJ2-7; weak D call: TRBD1 (6 bases). Material for sequencing was PBMCs. The CDR3 loop reads CSAIGTTYEQYF. The CDR3 nucleotides read TGCAGCGCTATTGGGACAACCTACGAGCAGTACTTC.